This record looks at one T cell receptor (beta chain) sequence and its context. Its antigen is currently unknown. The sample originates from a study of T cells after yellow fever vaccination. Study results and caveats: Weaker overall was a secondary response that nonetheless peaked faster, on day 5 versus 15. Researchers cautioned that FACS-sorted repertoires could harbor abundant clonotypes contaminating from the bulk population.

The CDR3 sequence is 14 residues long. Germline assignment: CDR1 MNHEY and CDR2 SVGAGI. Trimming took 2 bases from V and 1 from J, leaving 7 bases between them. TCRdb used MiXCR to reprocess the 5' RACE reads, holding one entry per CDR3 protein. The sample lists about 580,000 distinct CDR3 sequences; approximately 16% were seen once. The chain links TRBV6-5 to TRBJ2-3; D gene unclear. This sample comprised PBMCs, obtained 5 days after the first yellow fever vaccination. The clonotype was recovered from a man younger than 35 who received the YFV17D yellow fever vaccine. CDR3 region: CASSYGYRTDTQYF. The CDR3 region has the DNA TGTGCCAGCAGTTACGGATACCGCACAGATACGCAGTATTTT.